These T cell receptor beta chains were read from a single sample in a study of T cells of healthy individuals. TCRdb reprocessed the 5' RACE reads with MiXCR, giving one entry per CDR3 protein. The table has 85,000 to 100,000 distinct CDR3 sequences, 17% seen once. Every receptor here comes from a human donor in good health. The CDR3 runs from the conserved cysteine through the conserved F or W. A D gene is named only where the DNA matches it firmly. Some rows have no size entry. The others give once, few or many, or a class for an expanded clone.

TGTGCCACCAGTGATCCGACTGCGATGACCGGGGAGCTGTTTTTT,CATSDPTAMTGELFF,15,many,TRBJ2-2,-,TRBV24-1
TGTGCCAGCAGTTACCAGGGCGACTATGGCTACACCTTC,CASSYQGDYGYTF,13,many,TRBJ1-2,-,TRBV6-5
TGTGCCAGCAGACAGGGACAGGGTCACACCGGGGAGCTGTTTTTT,CASRQGQGHTGELFF,15,-,TRBJ2-2,TRBD1,TRBV12-3/TRBV12-4
TGCAGTGCCCCCAAGATAGCGGGAGGGCCTTCCGGGGAGCTGTTTTTT,CSAPKIAGGPSGELFF,16,-,TRBJ2-2,TRBD2,TRBV20-1
TGTGCCAGCAGCGTCTACGGACTAGCAGACGGGGAGCTGTTTTTT,CASSVYGLADGELFF,15,-,TRBJ2-2,TRBD2,TRBV9
TGTGCCAGCAGCTTAAGCGGCAAGTACACTGAAGCTTTCTTT,CASSLSGKYTEAFF,14,-,TRBJ1-1,-,TRBV7-2
TGTGCCAGCAGCCACCAGGGAAGGGGAGGAAACACCATATATTTT,CASSHQGRGGNTIYF,15,many,TRBJ1-3,-,TRBV7-8
TGCAGTGCTAGCCAGGGGGCGGACACTGAAGCTTTCTTT,CSASQGADTEAFF,13,-,TRBJ1-1,TRBD1,TRBV20-1
TGTGCCAGCAGCCCAGGGGGACATCTCAATGAGCAGTTCTTC,CASSPGGHLNEQFF,14,-,TRBJ2-1,TRBD1,TRBV7-9
TGTGCCAGCAGTTCGAACACCGGGGAGCTGTTTTTT,CASSSNTGELFF,12,many,TRBJ2-2,-,TRBV28
TGTGCCAGCCCCTTAGCGGGTAGCACAGATGCGCAGTATTTT,CASPLAGSTDAQYF,14,-,TRBJ2-3,TRBD2,TRBV2
TGTGCCAGCAGCCCCTGGACTAGCGGGACCACCGGGGAGCTGTTTTTT,CASSPWTSGTTGELFF,16,-,TRBJ2-2,TRBD2,TRBV7-2
TGTGCCAGCAGCTTGAGGTCTCCTCGAGCCGGGGAGCTGTTTTTT,CASSLRSPRAGELFF,15,few,TRBJ2-2,-,TRBV5-5
TGTGCCAGCAGCTATTCGGTGGCGAACACCGGGGAGCTGTTTTTT,CASSYSVANTGELFF,15,-,TRBJ2-2,-,TRBV7-2
TGTGCCAGCAGTTCATACAGGGGGCGCTACACTGAAGCTTTCTTT,CASSSYRGRYTEAFF,15,-,TRBJ1-1,TRBD1,TRBV28
TGTGCCAGCAGCAGGGACAGGGGAAGGACTGAAGCTTTCTTT,CASSRDRGRTEAFF,14,-,TRBJ1-1,TRBD1,TRBV7-2
TGTGCCAGCAGTAGCCGTAGCTACCGCAATCAGCCCCAGCATTTT,CASSSRSYRNQPQHF,15,few,TRBJ1-5,-,TRBV6-2/TRBV6-3
TGTGCCAGCAGTCCTCGGGACTCTAGGCGCTATGGCTACACCTTC,CASSPRDSRRYGYTF,15,few,TRBJ1-2,-,TRBV27
TGTGCCATCGCCCAAACAGTCCAAGAGACCCAGTACTTC,CAIAQTVQETQYF,13,-,TRBJ2-5,-,TRBV10-3
TGTGCCACCAGGAGTGAGGTCGGGAATGAGCAGTTCTTC,CATRSEVGNEQFF,13,-,TRBJ2-1,-,TRBV15
TGCAGTGCTATCCACCGCGGGGCCCACCAAGCGGTTACTTCCTACGAGCAGTACTTC,CSAIHRGAHQAVTSYEQYF,19,-,TRBJ2-7,-,TRBV20-1
TGTGCCAGCAGTCCACCTGGGGGGCGGGAGAATGAGCAGTTCTTC,CASSPPGGRENEQFF,15,few,TRBJ2-1,-,TRBV28
TGTGCCAGCAGTTTACTCGTCCCGACCGCCTACGAGCAGTACTTC,CASSLLVPTAYEQYF,15,-,TRBJ2-7,-,TRBV28
TGTGCCAGCAGCCCCACAGGGGGCAGGTACGAGCAGTACTTC,CASSPTGGRYEQYF,14,-,TRBJ2-7,TRBD1,TRBV7-8
TGTGCCTGGAGTGTAAGACAAGAGACCCAGTACTTC,CAWSVRQETQYF,12,few,TRBJ2-5,-,TRBV30
TGCAGCGCGGCCGGGACTAGCGGGGCCACAGATACGCAGTATTTT,CSAAGTSGATDTQYF,15,few,TRBJ2-3,TRBD2,TRBV29-1
TGTGCCAGCAGCCAAGTACCGGGACAGGGAGACAATGAGCAGTTCTTC,CASSQVPGQGDNEQFF,16,many,TRBJ2-1,TRBD1,TRBV14
TGTGCCAGCAGGACGACTAGCGGGAGTACCTACGAGCAGTACTTC,CASRTTSGSTYEQYF,15,-,TRBJ2-7,TRBD2,TRBV12-3/TRBV12-4
TGTGCCAGCAGTCCGCAGGATAACTATGGCTACACCTTC,CASSPQDNYGYTF,13,-,TRBJ1-2,-,TRBV7-2
TGTGCCAGCTGCCAAGGTTTTAGCGGGATGGTCGAGCAGTACTTC,CASCQGFSGMVEQYF,15,-,TRBJ2-7,TRBD2,TRBV3-1
TGTGCCAGCAGTGACTCGACGACGGGAAACACTGAAGCTTTCTTT,CASSDSTTGNTEAFF,15,few,TRBJ1-1,-,TRBV6-4
TGTGCCAGCAGCCCAGGGACAGGGCGGAGCAATCAGCCCCAGCATTTT,CASSPGTGRSNQPQHF,16,many,TRBJ1-5,TRBD1,TRBV7-9
TGTGCCATCAAGGCTAGCGGGGGGGCTAACACAGATACGCAGTATTTT,CAIKASGGANTDTQYF,16,-,TRBJ2-3,TRBD2,TRBV10-3
TGCAGTGCTAGAGATTGGGGAATAGCGGGGGCCTTAGCCAAAAACATTCAGTACTTC,CSARDWGIAGALAKNIQYF,19,few,TRBJ2-4,TRBD2,TRBV20-1
TGCAGTGGCCGGGGGACTAGTAACTACAATGAGCAGTTCTTC,CSGRGTSNYNEQFF,14,-,TRBJ2-1,TRBD2,TRBV20-1
TGTGCCAGCAGCTTAGCGGGGGGTGAAGCTTTCTTT,CASSLAGGEAFF,12,many,TRBJ1-1,-,TRBV7-3
TGTGCCAGCAGCTTGGGGGTTACGACAGGCGGGAATCAATATCAGCCCCAGCATTTT,CASSLGVTTGGNQYQPQHF,19,many,TRBJ1-5,-,TRBV7-9
TGTGCCACCAGCAGAGAACGGGGTCGTGTCGGAAAACTGTTTTTT,CATSRERGRVGKLFF,15,few,TRBJ1-4,-,TRBV15